The text below deals with one TCR beta chain. What it recognizes is unknown. This entry belongs to a study of cytotoxic CD8 clonotypes in ibrutinib-treated CLL. Background on the study: Timing of response sample collection was a median around 12 months after treatment start, with a range of 6 to 36. Overall study results and limits: Sustained-remission and progressing patients' sampling times differed.

This table comes from immunoSEQ multiplex PCR, and its TCRdb copy is limited to in-frame clones, with some not included. The repertoire consists of some 200,000 clones, with 65% to 80% occurring once and the leading ten covering roughly 5.8%. There are 17 residues in the CDR3. The germline V gene encodes CDR1 LGHNA and CDR2 YSLEER. Trimming removed 1 base from V and 3 bases from J, with 17 bases in between. The V gene is TRBV4-3, the J gene TRBJ2-3; D might be TRBD2 (6 bases). The sequencing here drew on PBMCs, taken after 12 months of ibrutinib treatment. The TCR originated in a human donor with chronic lymphocytic leukemia. In nucleotides, the CDR3 is TGCGCCAGCAGCCAAGCCCCGCTAGCAGGAGGGACAGATACGCAGTATTTT. Residues: CASSQAPLAGGTDTQYF.